This T cell receptor beta chain appears in the sequencing data of a study of cytomegalovirus exposure and HLA in healthy donors. V lost 11 bases and J lost 2, with 19 bases in between. The germline CDR1 and CDR2 sequences are LNHDA and SQIVND (reference sequence). The CDR3 has 14 amino acids. Primers for the PCR totalled 60 Vbeta and 13 Jbeta. TCRdb's table, derived via immunoSEQ multiplex PCR, lists solely in-frame clones and lacks some. The sample has about 230,000 clones; more than 75% are singletons. The clonotype comes from a human donor in good health. V usage is TRBV19 and J usage is TRBJ2-7; TRBD1 might be the D (5 bases). Sequencing used PBMCs. This CDR3 reads CARAPQGKAYEQYF. The CDR3 region has the DNA TGTGCCCGCGCTCCCCAGGGCAAAGCCTACGAGCAGTACTTC.